These 11 T cell receptor beta chains originate from one sample sequenced in a study of T cells after posttransplantation cyclophosphamide. Profiling relied on immunoSEQ multiplex PCR, and the TCRdb table lists in-frame clones only, not all of them. The table lists about 38,000 clones, with no singletons. Sequencing used PBMCs. The receptors come from a man aged 25-45 years in good health and a related stem cell transplant donor.

This clone showed up many times. The V gene is TRBV4-1, the J gene TRBJ1-4; a possible D gene is TRBD1 (5 bases). Trimming left V 1 base short and J 4 bases short, with 16 bases between. This CDR3 region has 17 residues. Germline CDR1 MGHRA, CDR2 YSYEKL. The CDR3 DNA reads TGCGCCAGCAGCCAAGGTCAGGGTTCGTGGGTTAATGAAAAACTGTTTTTT. Its translation: CASSQGQGSWVNEKLFF.

There are many counts of this clone. The chain has TRBV6-2 or TRBV6-3 and TRBJ2-5; unclear D gene. The CDR3 extends over 11 amino acids. Germline CDR1 and CDR2: MNHEY and SVGEGT. The germline V and J ends were trimmed by 5 bases and 2 bases, with 3 bases remaining between them. CDR3 in amino acids: CASSPQETQYF. For the CDR3, the DNA is TGTGCCAGCAGTCCTCAAGAGACCCAGTACTTC.

This clone was recorded at least ten times. This chain connects TRBV29-1 to TRBJ1-1; perhaps TRBD1 as D (5 bases). This CDR3 is 14 amino acids long. Germline V lookup: CDR1 SQVTM, CDR2 ANQGSEA. Trimming took off 6 bases at V and 4 bases at J, with 18 bases between the two ends. CDR3 protein: CSVSRDWSVTEAFF. The CDR3 DNA reads as TGCAGCGTATCCCGGGACTGGTCTGTCACTGAAGCTTTCTTT.

This clone came up many times. The chain recombines TRBV27 with TRBJ1-6; 10 bases map to TRBD1. CDR1 is MNHEY and CDR2 is SMNVEV in the germline V gene (reference sequence). The CDR3 runs 15 residues. With 8 bases clipped from V and 6 bases from J, the junction kept 7 bases outside the gene matches. The CDR3: CASGPDRGVNSPLHF. CDR3 DNA: TGTGCCAGCGGCCCGGACAGGGGGGTTAATTCACCCCTCCACTTT.

This clone was detected many times. The rearrangement uses TRBV2 and TRBJ1-5; 7 bases agree with TRBD1. Per germline, CDR1 SNHLY and CDR2 FYNNEI. This CDR3 has 15 residues. V lost 5 bases to trimming and J lost 1 base; unmatched junction nucleotides: 5. CDR3 in DNA: TGTGCCAGCAGTCGACAGGGTGGGAGCAATCAGCCCCAGCATTTT. Translated, it gives CASSRQGGSNQPQHF.

There are many counts of this clone. J is TRBJ1-5 and V is TRBV18; unclear D gene. The CDR3 has 17 residues. CDR1 and CDR2 from the germline V gene are KGHSH and LQKENI. With 3 bases removed from V and 1 base from J, the gap between germline ends came to 16 bases. The DNA of the CDR3 is TGTGCCAGCTCACCCAAGGGTTCAGGCCTGAGCAATCAGCCCCAGCATTTT. Amino acids: CASSPKGSGLSNQPQHF.

This clone was picked up many times. The chain has TRBV28 and TRBJ2-7; 9 nucleotides align to TRBD1. CDR3 size: 14 residues. The trim removed 2 bases at V and 5 bases at J, leaving 4 bases unmatched. Germline lookup yields CDR1 MDHEN and CDR2 SYDVKM. The CDR3 DNA reads as TGTGCCAGCAGTTTAGAACAGGGGGCCCACGAGCAGTACTTC. Its translation: CASSLEQGAHEQYF.

This clone was detected many times. In DNA, the CDR3 is TGTGCCAGCAATTCCGGGGGTTCCCACGAGCAGTACTTC. Residues: CASNSGGSHEQYF. The V gene is TRBV12-3 or TRBV12-4, the J gene TRBJ2-7, with D perhaps matching TRBD2 (6 bases). The CDR3 has 13 amino acids. Trimming shortened V by 7 bases and J by 5 bases, and 15 bases separated the two germline ends.

The chain is built from TRBV28 and TRBJ2-5, with D perhaps matching TRBD1 or TRBD2 (5 bases each). Germline V gives CDR1 MDHEN, CDR2 SYDVKM. The CDR3 spans 13 residues. V lost 8 bases and J lost 5, with 15 bases in between. The CDR3 loop reads CASSEGRRETQYF. Here the CDR3 DNA reads TGTGCCAGCTCCGAGGGGCGGCGGGAGACCCAGTACTTC. The complete variable domain, with remaining parts taken from reference TRBV28 and TRBJ2-5, reads DVKVTQSSRYLVKRTGEKVFLECVQDMDHENMFWYRQDPGLGLRLIYFSYDVKMKEKGDIPEGYSVSREKKERFSLILESASTNQTSMYLCASSEGRRETQYFGPGTRLLVL.

This clone was recorded many times. V gene TRBV7-9 combines with J gene TRBJ1-3; 10 bases match TRBD1. The germline V gene encodes CDR1 SEHNR and CDR2 FQNEAQ (reference sequence). Trimming removed 4 bases from V and 4 bases from J; junction bases left unmatched: 10. The CDR3 contains 17 residues. CDR3 sequence reads: CASSSVPGQGSGNTIYF. The CDR3 bases are TGTGCCAGCAGCTCAGTCCCGGGACAGGGGTCAGGAAACACCATATATTTT.

This clone has just a few counts. The chain links TRBV25-1 to TRBJ2-5, with TRBD2 identical over 9 bases. Germline V CDR1 and CDR2: MGHDK, SYGVNS. Germline trimming cut 2 bases from V and 5 bases from J; bases unmatched to any gene: 0. This CDR3 comprises 13 residues. DNA for the CDR3: TGTGCCAGCAGTGAAAGCGGGGGGGAGACCCAGTACTTC. The encoded protein is CASSESGGETQYF.